The sequence of this T cell receptor beta chain was determined in a study of blood T cell repertoires in COVID-19. Overall study context: Collection of acute and convalescent COVID-19 samples took place in the United States, Italy and Spain. T cells, B-cell-depleted T cells, or PBMCs supplied cDNA or gDNA.

Losses at the gene ends were 2 bases for V and 5 bases for J; bases not matched to a gene: 14. The length of the CDR3 is 18 residues. Looked up from germline, CDR1 is MGHRA and CDR2 is YSYEKL. Original data processing: Counts of nucleated cells, estimated from reference gene primer amplification, were obtained. Assay: immunoSEQ multiplex PCR; the TCRdb copy retains only in-frame clones and omits some. The V and J calls and the clone size are those of that table, but D and trimming were determined from the DNA. This table has 200,000 to 250,000 clones, 84% appearing once. The chain has TRBV4-1 and TRBJ2-5; TRBD1 aligns across 10 bases. The sequenced material came from peripheral blood. The sequence was obtained from a man aged 25-40 years with active or convalescent COVID-19. The CDR3 DNA reads as TGCGCCAGCAGCCAATTTTACGGGACAGGGGTTTTGGGGGAGACCCAGTACTTC. Protein: CASSQFYGTGVLGETQYF.